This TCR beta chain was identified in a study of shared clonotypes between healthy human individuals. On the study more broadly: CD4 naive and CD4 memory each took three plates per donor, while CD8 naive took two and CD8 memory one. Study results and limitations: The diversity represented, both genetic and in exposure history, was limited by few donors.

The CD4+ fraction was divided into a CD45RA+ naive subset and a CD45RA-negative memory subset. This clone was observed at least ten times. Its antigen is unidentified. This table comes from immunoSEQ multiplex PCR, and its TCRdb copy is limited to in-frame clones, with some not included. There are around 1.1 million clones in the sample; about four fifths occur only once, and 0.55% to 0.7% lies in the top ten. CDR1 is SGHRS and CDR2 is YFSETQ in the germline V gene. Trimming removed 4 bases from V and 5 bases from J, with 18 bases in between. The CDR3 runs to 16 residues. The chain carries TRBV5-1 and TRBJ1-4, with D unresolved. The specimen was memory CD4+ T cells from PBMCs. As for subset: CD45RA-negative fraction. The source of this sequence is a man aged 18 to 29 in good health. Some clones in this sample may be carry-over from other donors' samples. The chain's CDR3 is CASSQRAGVGNEKLFF. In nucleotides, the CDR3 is TGCGCCAGCAGCCAACGGGCGGGAGTGGGCAATGAAAAACTGTTTTTT.